This TCR beta chain was recorded in a study of beta chain features in type 1 diabetes. Overall study findings and caveats: There was a moderate but significant shortening of TCRB CDR3s in all four CD4+ subsets of Type 1 diabetes patients. A closer apparent resemblance between naive, central memory and Treg TCRB repertoires was seen in patients than in healthy donors.

Isolated RNA was reverse transcribed in full, so expressed TCRB transcripts were sequenced. This table comes from immunoSEQ multiplex PCR, and its TCRdb copy is limited to in-frame clones, with some not included. The repertoire holds under 150,000 clones, with 7.5% to 9.5% as singletons. Trimming left V 0 bases short and J 0 bases short, with 17 bases between. Germline V CDR1 and CDR2: LGHNA, YSLEER. CDR3 length: 18 residues. The authors sorted CD4+ naive, central memory, regulatory and stem cell-like memory cells via CD45RO/CCR7/CD25/CD127/CD95/CD27. Populations isolated by sorting all had purity greater than 98%. Only a few counts were recorded for this clone. Its matching antigen is unknown.

The gene calls are TRBV4-3 and TRBJ2-5, with TRBD2 as a possible D gene (7 bases). The clonotype originates from a man aged 25-45 years with type 1 diabetes. Sequencing was performed on central memory CD4+ T cells from blood. CDR3 nucleotide sequence: TGCGCCAGCAGCCAAGATCCGCCGGGGGGCGCGAACCAAGAGACCCAGTACTTC. Its protein product is CASSQDPPGGANQETQYF.